This T cell receptor beta chain was found in a study of blood T cell repertoires in COVID-19. Background on the study: Donors in the United States, Italy and Spain gave samples during acute or convalescent COVID-19. PBMCs, B-cell-depleted T cells, or T cells provided the cDNA or gDNA that made up the material.

V gave up 6 bases and J gave up 2 bases; unmatched junction bases: 7. The CDR3 spans 15 residues. Germline lookup yields CDR1 MNHEY and CDR2 SVGAGI. As handled by the study authors: Reference gene primer amplification gave nucleated cell count estimates. Method: immunoSEQ multiplex PCR; TCRdb's copy keeps in-frame clones and lacks some. V, J and clone size derive from that table, while D and trimming were established from the DNA sequence. This sample has about 130,000 clones; under 85% occur once, and the top ten carry about 9.6%. Sequenced sample: peripheral blood. The gene calls are TRBV6-5 and TRBJ2-3, with 8 positions matching TRBD1. The TCR originated in a man aged 35 to 55 with active or convalescent COVID-19. The CDR3 loop is CASSRQGFVTDTQYF. The CDR3, as DNA: TGTGCCAGCAGCCGACAGGGGTTTGTCACAGATACGCAGTATTTT.